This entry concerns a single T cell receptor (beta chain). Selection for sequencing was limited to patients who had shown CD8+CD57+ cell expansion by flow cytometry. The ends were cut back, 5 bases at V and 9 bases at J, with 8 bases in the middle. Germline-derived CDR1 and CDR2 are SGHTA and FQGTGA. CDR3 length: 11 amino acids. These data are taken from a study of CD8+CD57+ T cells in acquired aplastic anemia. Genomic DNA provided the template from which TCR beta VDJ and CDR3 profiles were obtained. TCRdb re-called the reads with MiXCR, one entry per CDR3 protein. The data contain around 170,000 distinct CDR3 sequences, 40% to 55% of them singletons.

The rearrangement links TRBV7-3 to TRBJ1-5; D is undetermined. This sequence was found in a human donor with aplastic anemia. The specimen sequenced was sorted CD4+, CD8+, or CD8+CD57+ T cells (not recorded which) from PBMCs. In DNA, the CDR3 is TGTGCCAGCAGCGGCCGAGTGCCCCAGCATTTT. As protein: CASSGRVPQHF.